One TCR beta chain is described in this entry. Its matching antigen is unknown. These data come from a study of OX40 agonist ivuxolimab in advanced cancers. Study observations and caveats: Researchers report that CD8+ T cells had, on average, more expanded clones than CD4+.

The CDR3 sequence is 15 residues long. Germline CDR1 and CDR2: SGHRS and YFSETQ. Sequencing was performed with immunoSEQ multiplex PCR; in TCRdb, only in-frame clones are kept and a portion is missing. The sample lists about 66,000 clones; roughly 81% were seen once. The sample consisted of CD4+ or CD8+ T cells sorted from blood, taken in a trial of the OX40 agonist ivuxolimab. This TCR came from an adult with an advanced solid tumor such as melanoma, head and neck, liver or kidney cancer. The rearrangement joins TRBV5-1 to TRBJ2-5; the D gene could be TRBD1 or TRBD2 (5 bases each). The end of the DNA is better explained by TRBJ2-7, so the J call may be wrong. The CDR3 DNA reads TGCGCCAGCAGCCGCGAGGGGACCGATTCCTACGAGCAGTACTTC. Protein: CASSREGTDSYEQYF.